A single sample gave rise to the 22 T cell receptor beta chains below, sequenced in a study of identical twins. TCRdb reprocessed the 5' RACE reads via MiXCR and lists one record per CDR3 protein. The profile shows 500,000 to 550,000 distinct CDR3 sequences, roughly 21% of them singletons. The sample also formed part of further work on T cells expressing NK-cell markers.

The sequencing input was CD4+ T cells sorted from blood. The receptor source for this set is a woman aged 18 to 35 in good health.

Only a few counts were recorded for this clonotype. The CDR3 coding sequence is TGCAGTGCCATAGACCAAGAGTACGAGCAGTACTTC. Encoded protein: CSAIDQEYEQYF. This chain joins TRBV20-1 and TRBJ2-7; D uncertain. Between the trimmed V and J ends, which lost 6 bases and 4 bases, there was a span of 13 bases. The CDR3 sequence is 12 residues long. Germline V gene lookup returns CDR1 DFQATT and CDR2 SNEGSKA (reference sequence).

J is TRBJ2-3 and V is TRBV5-1, with D tentatively TRBD2 (6 bases). Germline lookup yields CDR1 SGHRS and CDR2 YFSETQ. This CDR3 contains 13 residues. Trimming pared 6 bases from V and 3 bases from J, leaving 11 bases between. CDR3 sequence: CASTDGGTDTQYF. CDR3 nucleotides: TGCGCCAGCACCGACGGAGGGACAGATACGCAGTATTTT.

This clonotype was detected only a few times. The genes are TRBV7-9 and TRBJ2-1; the match to TRBD2 covers 9 bases. The CDR3 consists of 13 residues. Germline values: CDR1 SEHNR, CDR2 FQNEAQ (reference sequence). V shed 4 bases, J shed 9 bases, and the junction held 4 bases outside the gene matches. In nucleotides, the CDR3 is TGTGCCAGCAGCTGGACTAGCGTTGGTGAGCAGTTCTTC. Protein product: CASSWTSVGEQFF. The variable domain in full, completed from reference TRBV7-9 and TRBJ2-1, reads DTGVSQNPRHKITKRGQNVTFRCDPISEHNRLYWYRQTLGQGPEFLTYFQNEAQLEKSRLLSDRFSAERPKGSFSTLEIQRTEQGDSAMYLCASSWTSVGEQFFGPGTRLTVL.

DNA of the CDR3: TGTGCCAGCAGCTTACTAGGGGGAGAAAGACTCACAGATACGCAGTATTTT. Translating it yields CASSLLGGERLTDTQYF. The rearrangement uses TRBV7-9 and TRBJ2-3, with a tentative D call TRBD1 (6 bases). In germline, CDR1 is SEHNR, CDR2 FQNEAQ (reference sequence). The CDR3 length is 17 residues. V lost 2 bases and J 2 bases, leaving 17 bases between the germline ends.

The rearrangement links TRBV5-1 to TRBJ1-4; TRBD1 is a possible D gene (5 bases). There are 14 residues in the CDR3. V was cut by 2 bases and J by 8 bases, with 13 bases left in between. Germline V gene data show CDR1 as SGHRS and CDR2 as YFSETQ. In DNA form, the CDR3 reads TGCGCCAGCAGCTTCGCCGGGACCCACGAAAAACTGTTTTTT. Translation gives CASSFAGTHEKLFF.

The V call is TRBV7-9, the J call TRBJ2-7; 8 bases line up with TRBD2. This CDR3 contains 15 residues. Germline-derived CDR1 and CDR2 are SEHNR and FQNEAQ (reference sequence). The V gene end was trimmed by 6 bases and the J gene end by 1 base; junction bases not matched to a gene: 8. The CDR3 DNA follows: TGTGCCAGCAGTCCCGGACTAGCAGCGTCCTACGAGCAGTACTTC. It translates to CASSPGLAASYEQYF.

This clonotype has a count of ten or more. The CDR3 spells CASSLARFDDIQYF. The CDR3 DNA is TGTGCCAGCAGTCTGGCCCGCTTCGACGACATTCAGTACTTC. V gene TRBV12-3 or TRBV12-4 combines with J gene TRBJ2-4; D is unresolved. There are 14 residues in the CDR3. The V and J ends lost 5 bases and 8 bases respectively, with 16 bases between them.

There are a few counts of this clonotype. The chain couples TRBV12-3 or TRBV12-4 to TRBJ2-3, with no clear D. CDR3 length: 15 amino acids. The V end was cut by 5 bases, the J end by 2 bases, with 14 bases between. Here the CDR3 DNA reads TGTGCCAGCAGTCCCACCAAAACCCCCACAGATACGCAGTATTTT. Its protein is CASSPTKTPTDTQYF.

The rearrangement uses TRBV30 and TRBJ1-1, with D possibly matching TRBD1 (6 bases). V was shortened by 5 bases and J by 4 bases, with 17 bases between the two germline ends. CDR1 and CDR2 (germline): GTSNPN, SVGIG (reference sequence). This CDR3 contains 14 residues. CDR3 residues: CAWLPPGAGTEAFF. CDR3 nucleotide sequence: TGTGCCTGGTTACCCCCAGGGGCGGGCACTGAAGCTTTCTTT.

At least ten counts were recorded for this clonotype. J is TRBJ1-2 and V is TRBV6-5; tentative D call: TRBD1 (5 bases). Deletions cut 6 bases from V and 5 bases from J, with 7 bases between. Germline-derived CDR1 and CDR2 are MNHEY and SVGAGI. The CDR3 spans 11 residues. CDR3 amino acids: CASSGGYGYTF. The CDR3 DNA reads TGTGCCAGCAGCGGGGGGTATGGCTACACCTTC.

The J gene is TRBJ1-1, the V gene TRBV15; D unclear. With 0 bases removed from V and 7 bases from J, the gap between germline ends came to 9 bases. Germline CDR1 is LNHNV and CDR2 is YYDKDF (reference sequence). The CDR3 contains 13 residues. This chain's CDR3 is CATSRERSGEAFF. CDR3 nucleotides: TGTGCCACCAGCAGAGAAAGGTCGGGTGAAGCTTTCTTT.

This clonotype was detected ten times or more. The J gene is TRBJ1-2, the V gene TRBV15; TRBD1 matches 9 bases. The ends lost 3 bases at V and 8 bases at J; junction bases unmatched: 1. The CDR3 consists of 12 residues. From germline, CDR1 is LNHNV and CDR2 YYDKDF (reference sequence). The CDR3 loop reads CATSRGQGGYTF. The CDR3 DNA reads TGTGCCACCAGCAGGGGACAGGGAGGCTACACCTTC.

The V gene is TRBV29-1, the J gene TRBJ1-4; 7 bases are shared with TRBD1. V dropped 3 bases and J dropped 7; count of bases not matched to a gene: 5. The germline gives CDR1 SQVTM, CDR2 ANQGSEA. The CDR3 is made up of 13 amino acids. CDR3 in amino acids: CSVDQGGSEKLFF. The CDR3 bases are TGCAGCGTTGATCAGGGGGGGAGTGAAAAACTGTTTTTT.

This clonotype was observed a few times. V and J are TRBV20-1 and TRBJ1-1, with D possibly matching TRBD1 (6 bases). Germline V gene sequence: CDR1 DFQATT, CDR2 SNEGSKA (reference sequence). Trimming stripped 3 bases from V and 1 base from J, with 9 bases between. The CDR3 is 13 residues long. The CDR3 nucleotides read TGCAGTGCTAGTAAGGGACAGAACACTGAAGCTTTCTTT. Encoded protein: CSASKGQNTEAFF.

In its sample, this clonotype was seen a few times. The chain carries TRBV25-1 and TRBJ2-1; 7 bases map to TRBD1. The CDR3 totals 14 residues. With V trimmed by 1 base and J by 11 bases, 8 bases remained unmatched. Germline V gene data show CDR1 as MGHDK and CDR2 as SYGVNS. The CDR3 sequence is CASSESSGQVQQFF. CDR3 coding DNA: TGTGCCAGCAGTGAATCGAGTGGACAGGTACAGCAGTTCTTC.

This clonotype was seen repeatedly, ten times or more. This chain links TRBV5-5 with TRBJ2-2; D is possibly TRBD1 (6 bases). Germline V gives CDR1 SGHKS, CDR2 YYEKEE (reference sequence). The CDR3 has 15 residues. Trimming pared 3 bases from V and 0 bases from J, leaving 9 bases between. The CDR3 sequence: CASSSGTPNTGELFF. The CDR3 bases are TGTGCCAGCAGCTCCGGGACACCGAACACCGGGGAGCTGTTTTTT.

This clonotype was observed a few times. The chain uses TRBV5-1 and TRBJ1-5, with TRBD1 matching 7 bases. Trimming at V came to 3 bases and at J to 7 bases, leaving 4 bases not matched to a gene. The CDR3 totals 13 residues. Germline V gene lookup returns CDR1 SGHRS and CDR2 YFSETQ. In DNA form, the CDR3 reads TGCGCCAGCAGCTATGACAGGGAACAGCCCCAGCATTTT. It specifies CASSYDREQPQHF.

This clonotype was detected ten times or more. The chain joins TRBV12-3 or TRBV12-4 to TRBJ1-2, with TRBD1 matching over 7 bases. The CDR3 has 12 amino acids. Trimming took 7 bases from V and 7 from J; bases not matched to a gene: 6. CDR3 DNA sequence: TGTGCCAGCATACTCAACAGGGGTGGCTACACCTTC. Residues: CASILNRGGYTF.

To note about this clonotype: At one of its ends the junction is not consistent with the germline gene, which may arise from a read error. V gene TRBV20-1 combines with J gene TRBJ1-1; 7 bases map to TRBD1. The CDR3 length is 13 residues. CDR1 is DFQATT, CDR2 SNEGSKA, per germline (reference sequence). This CDR3 reads CSAGDRVRTEAFF. Here the CDR3 DNA reads TGCAGTGCTGGAGACAGGGTTCGCACTGAAGCTTTCTTT.

This chain links TRBV7-2 with TRBJ1-1; D call uncertain. Germline-derived CDR1 and CDR2 are SGHTA and FQGNSA. This CDR3 has 14 amino acids. V lost 2 bases, J lost 1 base, and 8 bases lay in between. CDR3 protein: CASSLMAANTEAFF. DNA of the CDR3: TGTGCCAGCAGCTTAATGGCAGCGAACACTGAAGCTTTCTTT.

The chain is built from TRBV4-2 and TRBJ1-1; D possibly corresponds to TRBD1 (6 bases). The CDR3 is 15 amino acids. V lost 0 bases and J lost 3, with 11 bases in between. Germline values: CDR1 LGHNA, CDR2 YNFKEQ. In nucleotides, the CDR3 is TGTGCCAGCAGCCAAGAAGGGCAGGGGTACACTGAAGCTTTCTTT. This gives the protein CASSQEGQGYTEAFF.

The sample holds a few counts of this clonotype. The chain recombines TRBV7-2 with TRBJ2-5, with no clear D. V was pared by 2 bases and J by 5 bases, with 12 bases between. Germline-derived CDR1 and CDR2 are SGHTA and FQGNSA. This CDR3 region has 14 residues. The CDR3 DNA reads as TGTGCCAGCAGCTTAATGGGGTCCCCGGAGACCCAGTACTTC. It encodes CASSLMGSPETQYF. Complete variable domain (other parts from reference TRBV7-2 and TRBJ2-5): GAGVSQSPSNKVTEKGKDVELRCDPISGHTALYWYRQSLGQGLEFLIYFQGNSAPDKSGLPSDRFSAERTGGSVSTLTIQRTQQEDSAVYLCASSLMGSPETQYFGPGTRLLVL.